This TCR beta chain was recovered during a study of T cell repertoires and leukemia-associated antigens. The study's findings and limits: Whether expanded clones are antigen-specific and functional remains untested.

Before use, CD3+ T cells rested overnight in serum-free medium. For this clonotype: What it binds is not known.

TCRdb reprocessed the 5' RACE reads with MiXCR, giving one entry per CDR3 protein. Seen here are 11,000 or so distinct CDR3 sequences, 42% observed once, and the top ten hold over 25%. CDR1 SGHRS and CDR2 YFSETQ come from the germline V gene. V was shortened by 5 bases and J by 10 bases, with 10 bases between the two germline ends. The CDR3 is 11 residues long. This TCR was recovered from a female donor in good health. The sample comprised CD3+ T cells sorted from blood and cultured. The rearrangement links TRBV5-1 to TRBJ2-1; the D gene is possibly TRBD2 (6 bases). The CDR3 DNA reads TGCGCCAGCAGATCGGAGGGGGAGCAGTTCTTC. Its translation is CASRSEGEQFF.